The rows below give T cell receptor beta chains drawn from one sample of a study of blood T cell repertoires in COVID-19. Some clones are missing from TCRdb's copy, which holds only in-frame ones; the method was immunoSEQ multiplex PCR. The sample lists under 300,000 clones, more than 80% occurring once. The specimen sequenced was peripheral blood. The receptor source for this set is a man younger than 45 who had recovered from COVID-19. CDR3s include the opening cysteine and the closing phenylalanine or tryptophan. A D gene is named only where the DNA matches it firmly. Not every row has a clone size; where given, it reads once, few, many or a size class.

18	once	TRBV30	NA	TRBJ2-3	TGTGCCTGGACACCCCTTCGTGTCGCGGGACTTGGCACAGATACGCAGTATTTT	CAWTPLRVAGLGTDTQYF
14	NA	TRBV5-4	NA	TRBJ2-7	TGTGCCAGCAGCTATTCGACAGTACCACGGGAGCAGTACTTC	CASSYSTVPREQYF
14	NA	TRBV7-9	TRBD1	TRBJ1-5	TGTGCCAGCATCGAATCAGGGGGCGCGGGGCCCCAGCATTTT	CASIESGGAGPQHF
15	NA	TRBV7-8	NA	TRBJ1-1	TGTGCCAGCAGCTTAGTAAGCGGTGAGGACACTGAAGCTTTCTTT	CASSLVSGEDTEAFF
15	NA	TRBV4-1	NA	TRBJ2-5	TGCGCCAGCAGCCAGGAAAACAGGGAACAAGAGACCCAGTACTTC	CASSQENREQETQYF
15	NA	TRBV28	NA	TRBJ1-5	TGTGCCAGCAGTTTACTCCCCCCCGGCGGCCAGCCCCAGCATTTT	CASSLLPPGGQPQHF
14	NA	TRBV27	NA	TRBJ2-1	TGTGCCAGCAGTTTCCGGGGTCTCTACAATGAGCAGTTCTTC	CASSFRGLYNEQFF
16	NA	TRBV19	TRBD1	TRBJ1-2	TGTGCCAGTAGCTTTGACAGGGGCGCTGGGGCCTATGGCTACACCTTC	CASSFDRGAGAYGYTF
14	NA	TRBV7-6	TRBD1	TRBJ1-5	TGTGCCAGCAGCTTAGGACAGGGAAATCAGCCCCAGCATTTT	CASSLGQGNQPQHF
16	NA	TRBV5-4	TRBD2	TRBJ2-7	TGTGCCAGCAGCCCCGACCGGGCTAGCGGGGCCCGGGAGCAGTACTTC	CASSPDRASGAREQYF
15	NA	TRBV7-2	TRBD2	TRBJ2-5	TGTGCCAGCAGCGCCACTAGCGGGGCTCAAGAGACCCAGTACTTC	CASSATSGAQETQYF
15	once	TRBV6-1	TRBD1	TRBJ2-4	TGTGCCAGCAGTGAATTAGGGACAGGGGTAAACATTCAGTACTTC	CASSELGTGVNIQYF
15	NA	TRBV5-1	NA	TRBJ2-1	TGCGCCAGCAGCTTGGCAGGACAGTGGGGCAATGAGCAGTTCTTC	CASSLAGQWGNEQFF
16	NA	TRBV10-3	TRBD2	TRBJ2-3	TGTGCCATCAGAAGGACTAGCGGGGGGGCCACAGATACGCAGTATTTT	CAIRRTSGGATDTQYF
16	once	TRBV2	NA	TRBJ2-5	TGTGCCAGCAGAGGGATAGAGCGTGAGAGAGGGGAGACCCAGTACTTC	CASRGIERERGETQYF
15	NA	TRBV3-1/TRBV3-2	TRBD1	TRBJ1-1	TGTGCCAGCAGCCAGGACTTTACAGGGGGCACTGAAGCTTTCTTT	CASSQDFTGGTEAFF
13	NA	TRBV19	NA	TRBJ1-1	TGTGCCAGTAGTTCGACAGCGAACACTGAAGCTTTCTTT	CASSSTANTEAFF
13	few	TRBV7-2	NA	TRBJ1-5	TGTGCCAGCAGCCCCTATGAAGTAGAGCCCCAGCATTTT	CASSPYEVEPQHF
13	NA	TRBV6-5	TRBD1	TRBJ1-4	TGTGCCAGCAAAACAGGGGGCGCGCAAAAACTGTTTTTT	CASKTGGAQKLFF
14	NA	TRBV7-9	NA	TRBJ1-5	TGTGCCAGCAGCCCCGGGATCCACAATCAGCCCCAGCATTTT	CASSPGIHNQPQHF
16	NA	TRBV5-1	NA	TRBJ2-2	TGCGCCAGCAGCTTGCTAGGCGGGGCGAACACCGGGGAGCTGTTTTTT	CASSLLGGANTGELFF
13	NA	TRBV3-1/TRBV3-2	NA	TRBJ1-2	TGTGCCAACACCCCCAGGGTCTACTATGGCTACACCTTC	CANTPRVYYGYTF
16	NA	TRBV14	TRBD1	TRBJ1-6	TGTGCCAGCAGCCTGATCCAGGGGGTGGCGAATTCACCCCTCCACTTT	CASSLIQGVANSPLHF
14	NA	TRBV27	NA	TRBJ1-4	TGTGCCAGCAGTTTAGGGGGGGCATTTGAAAAACTGTTTTTT	CASSLGGAFEKLFF
12	NA	TRBV9	NA	TRBJ1-5	TGTGCCAGCAGCGCCGGCAATCAGCCCCAGCATTTT	CASSAGNQPQHF
13	once	TRBV19	NA	TRBJ2-7	TGTGCCAGTGGGCGACAGGATACCTACGAGCAGTACTTC	CASGRQDTYEQYF
14	NA	TRBV6-5	TRBD2	TRBJ2-2	TGTGCCAGCAGCCCCTGGACTAGCGCCGGGGAGCTGTTTTTT	CASSPWTSAGELFF
13	NA	TRBV30	NA	TRBJ2-7	TGTGCCTGGAGTGTTCACAGAGCCTACGAGCAGTACTTC	CAWSVHRAYEQYF
14	NA	TRBV5-1	NA	TRBJ1-1	TGCGCCAGTATGCTCAACTGGGCGAACACTGAAGCTTTCTTT	CASMLNWANTEAFF
11	NA	TRBV12-3/TRBV12-4	NA	TRBJ2-7	TGTGCCAGCAGCCCCCTCTACGAGCAGTACTTC	CASSPLYEQYF
16	NA	TRBV27	TRBD2	TRBJ2-3	TGTGCCAGCAGTTCCCTAGCGGGGGTGGTGACAGATACGCAGTATTTT	CASSSLAGVVTDTQYF
14	NA	TRBV13	TRBD1	TRBJ1-1	TGTGCCAGCAGCCGACAGGGTCGTGGCACTGAAGCTTTCTTT	CASSRQGRGTEAFF
13	NA	TRBV27	TRBD1	TRBJ1-6	TGTGCCAGCAGTTACAGGGGGAATTCACCCCTCCACTTT	CASSYRGNSPLHF
15	NA	TRBV11-2	TRBD1	TRBJ1-5	TGTGCCAGCAGCCTCGGACAGGGCGGTAATCAGCCCCAGCATTTT	CASSLGQGGNQPQHF
16	NA	TRBV5-1	NA	TRBJ1-2	TGCGCCAGCATAATTGACCCCCGGGTCTCAAACTATGGCTACACCTTC	CASIIDPRVSNYGYTF
16	NA	TRBV24-1	TRBD2	TRBJ2-2	TGTGCCGTGTGTCTAAACCTAGCGGGGGGATTCGGGGAGCTGTTTTTT	CAVCLNLAGGFGELFF
16	NA	TRBV27	TRBD1	TRBJ1-1	TGTGCCAGCAGTTTGGCAGGGGGGCTCTTCCCCGTCGAAGCTTTCTTT	CASSLAGGLFPVEAFF
13	NA	TRBV6-5	NA	TRBJ2-6	TGTGCCAGCATGGGCTCAGGGGCCAACGTCCTGACTTTC	CASMGSGANVLTF
16	NA	TRBV4-2	NA	TRBJ2-2	TGTGCCAGCAGCCAAGTAAAACAGCCTTACACCGGGGAGCTGTTTTTT	CASSQVKQPYTGELFF
14	NA	TRBV14	TRBD1	TRBJ2-7	TGTGCCAGCAGCCCGGGACAGGGTTTCTACGAGCAGTACTTC	CASSPGQGFYEQYF
18	NA	TRBV6-2/TRBV6-3	TRBD1	TRBJ2-7	TGTGCCAGCAGTTCCCCTCTCTACCCGGGACAGCGATTCTACGAGCAGTACTTC	CASSSPLYPGQRFYEQYF
14	NA	TRBV18	NA	TRBJ1-2	TGTGCCAGCTCACCGACTACTTTTGGCTATGGCTACACCTTC	CASSPTTFGYGYTF
16	once	TRBV7-6	NA	TRBJ2-3	TGTGCCAGCAGCTTAGGGCTGACTACCGGCACAGATACGCAGTATTTT	CASSLGLTTGTDTQYF
16	NA	TRBV11-2	NA	TRBJ1-6	TGTGCCAGCAGCTTAGTGCAGGGCCTCTATAATTCACCCCTCCACTTT	CASSLVQGLYNSPLHF